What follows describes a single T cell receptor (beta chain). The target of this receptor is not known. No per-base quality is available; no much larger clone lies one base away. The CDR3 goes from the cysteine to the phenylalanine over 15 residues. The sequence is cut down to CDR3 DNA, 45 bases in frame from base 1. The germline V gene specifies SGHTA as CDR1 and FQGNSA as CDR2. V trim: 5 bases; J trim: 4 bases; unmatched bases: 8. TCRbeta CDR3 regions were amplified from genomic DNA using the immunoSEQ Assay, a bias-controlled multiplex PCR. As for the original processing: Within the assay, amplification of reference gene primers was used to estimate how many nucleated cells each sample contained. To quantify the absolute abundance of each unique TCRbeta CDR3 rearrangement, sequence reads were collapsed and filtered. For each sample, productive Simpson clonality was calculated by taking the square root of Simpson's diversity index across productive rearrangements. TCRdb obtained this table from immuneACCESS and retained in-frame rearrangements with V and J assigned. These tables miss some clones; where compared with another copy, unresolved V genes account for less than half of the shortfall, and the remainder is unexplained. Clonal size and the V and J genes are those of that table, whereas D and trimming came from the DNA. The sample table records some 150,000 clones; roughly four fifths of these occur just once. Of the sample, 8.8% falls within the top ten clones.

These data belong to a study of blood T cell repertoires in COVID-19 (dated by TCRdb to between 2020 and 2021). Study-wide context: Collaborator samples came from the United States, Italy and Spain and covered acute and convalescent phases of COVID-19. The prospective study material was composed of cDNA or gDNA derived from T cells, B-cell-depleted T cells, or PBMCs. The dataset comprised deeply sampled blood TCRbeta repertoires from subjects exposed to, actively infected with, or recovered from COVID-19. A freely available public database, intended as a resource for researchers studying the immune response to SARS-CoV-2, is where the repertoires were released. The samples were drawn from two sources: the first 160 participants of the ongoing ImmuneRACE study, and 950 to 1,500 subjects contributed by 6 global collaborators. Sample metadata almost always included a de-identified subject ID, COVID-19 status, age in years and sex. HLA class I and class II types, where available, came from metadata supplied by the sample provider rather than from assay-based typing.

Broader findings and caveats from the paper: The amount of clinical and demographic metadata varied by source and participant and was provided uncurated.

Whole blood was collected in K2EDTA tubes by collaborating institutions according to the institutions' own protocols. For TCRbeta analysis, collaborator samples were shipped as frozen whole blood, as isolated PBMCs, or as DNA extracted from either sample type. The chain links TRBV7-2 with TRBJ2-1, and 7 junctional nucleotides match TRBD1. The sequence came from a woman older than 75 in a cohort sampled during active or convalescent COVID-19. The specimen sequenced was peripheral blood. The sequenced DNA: TGTGCCAGCAGCGACACAGGGGTCTCTTACAATGAGCAGTTCTTC. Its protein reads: CASSDTGVSYNEQFF. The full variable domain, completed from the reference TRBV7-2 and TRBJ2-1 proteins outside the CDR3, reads GAGVSQSPSNKVTEKGKDVELRCDPISGHTALYWYRQSLGQGLEFLIYFQGNSAPDKSGLPSDRFSAERTGGSVSTLTIQRTQQEDSAVYLCASSDTGVSYNEQFFGPGTRLTVL.